The 9 T cell receptor beta chains below come from one sample, sequenced in a study of blood T cell repertoires in COVID-19. The repertoire was sequenced with immunoSEQ multiplex PCR; TCRdb's copy has only in-frame clones and lacks some. The sample contains about 210,000 clones, approximately 91% of which appear only once. What was sequenced was peripheral blood. The receptors come from a woman between 35 and 50 years old with acute or convalescent COVID-19.

Here the CDR3 DNA reads TGTGCCAGCAGATCCTCCGGGACACCTGTTGAAAAACTGTTTTTT. Its translation is CASRSSGTPVEKLFF. The V call is TRBV27, the J call TRBJ1-4, with D perhaps matching TRBD1 (6 bases). The CDR3 is 15 residues long. V was clipped by 6 bases and J by 7 bases, with 18 bases between them. CDR1 MNHEY and CDR2 SMNVEV come from the germline V gene (reference sequence).

The chain links TRBV4-1 to TRBJ1-4; no firm D call. This CDR3 region has 16 residues. Germline lookup yields CDR1 MGHRA and CDR2 YSYEKL. V lost 2 bases and J 5 bases, leaving 15 bases between the germline ends. CDR3 protein: CASSQLTAGDNEKLFF. CDR3 nucleotide sequence: TGCGCCAGCAGCCAACTTACGGCAGGCGACAATGAAAAACTGTTTTTT.

V usage is TRBV9 and J usage is TRBJ2-1, with D possibly matching TRBD1 (6 bases). Deletions cut 3 bases from V and 7 bases from J, with 14 bases between. The CDR3 spans 14 residues. Germline V gene sequence: CDR1 SGDLS, CDR2 YYNGEE. This CDR3 is CASSAPDRPNEQFF. For the CDR3, the DNA is TGTGCCAGCAGCGCCCCCGACAGGCCAAATGAGCAGTTCTTC.

This sequence joins TRBV6-4 and TRBJ2-3; D is perhaps TRBD1 (6 bases). Germline assignment: CDR1 MRHNA and CDR2 SNTAGT. The V end was cut by 3 bases, the J end by 2 bases, with 9 bases between. CDR3 size: 14 residues. The CDR3 nucleotides are TGTGCCAGCAGTGAAAACAGGGACACAGATACGCAGTATTTT. Encoded protein: CASSENRDTDTQYF.

This clone was counted once. The chain combines TRBV7-9 with TRBJ2-2, with a possible D match to TRBD1 (5 bases). The V end lost 5 bases, the J end lost 2 bases, and 18 bases lay between the germline ends. In germline, CDR1 is SEHNR, CDR2 FQNEAQ (reference sequence). This CDR3 has 17 amino acids. CDR3 in amino acids: CASSGTGARVNTGELFF. In DNA, the CDR3 is TGTGCCAGCAGCGGAACTGGCGCCAGGGTAAACACCGGGGAGCTGTTTTTT. The whole variable domain, filled in from reference TRBV7-9 and TRBJ2-2, reads DTGVSQNPRHKITKRGQNVTFRCDPISEHNRLYWYRQTLGQGPEFLTYFQNEAQLEKSRLLSDRFSAERPKGSFSTLEIQRTEQGDSAMYLCASSGTGARVNTGELFFGEGSRLTVL.

The chain joins TRBV19 to TRBJ2-3; 7 bases line up with TRBD2. The CDR3 length is 12 residues. CDR1 and CDR2 (germline): LNHDA, SQIVND (reference sequence). V was pared by 3 bases and J by 9 bases, with 3 bases of the junction left unmatched. Written as DNA, the CDR3 is TGTGCCAGTAGTATGGGAGGGGAGACGCAGTATTTT. Its protein product is CASSMGGETQYF. Supplemented by reference TRBV19 and TRBJ2-3, the full variable domain reads DGGITQSPKYLFRKEGQNVTLSCEQNLNHDAMYWYRQDPGQGLRLIYYSQIVNDFQKGDIAEGYSVSREKKESFPLTVTSAQKNPTAFYLCASSMGGETQYFGPGTRLTVL.

This sequence joins TRBV10-3 and TRBJ1-2; D is uncertain. V was pared by 2 bases and J by 4 bases, with 8 bases between. The germline V gene encodes CDR1 ENHRY and CDR2 SYGVKD. The CDR3 length is 13 residues. CDR3 bases: TGTGCCATCAGTGAGCTGGGAGGCTATGGCTACACCTTC. Its translation: CAISELGGYGYTF.

The V and J genes are TRBV7-3 and TRBJ1-4; maybe TRBD1 (5 bases). Deletions cut 1 base from V and 7 bases from J, with 13 bases between. Germline CDR1 reads SGHTA; CDR2 reads FQGTGA. The CDR3 is 15 amino acids. CDR3 coding DNA: TGTGCCAGCAGCTTAAGTGGCCAGGGTGTTGAAAAACTGTTTTTT. This encodes CASSLSGQGVEKLFF.

The chain carries TRBV2 and TRBJ1-2; possible D gene TRBD1, 6 bases. V was trimmed by 4 bases and J by 4 bases, leaving 13 bases between them. Germline V gene sequence: CDR1 SNHLY, CDR2 FYNNEI. The CDR3 totals 14 residues. This chain's CDR3 is CASSVVGQSYGYTF. The CDR3 DNA reads TGTGCCAGCAGTGTCGTCGGACAGTCCTATGGCTACACCTTC.